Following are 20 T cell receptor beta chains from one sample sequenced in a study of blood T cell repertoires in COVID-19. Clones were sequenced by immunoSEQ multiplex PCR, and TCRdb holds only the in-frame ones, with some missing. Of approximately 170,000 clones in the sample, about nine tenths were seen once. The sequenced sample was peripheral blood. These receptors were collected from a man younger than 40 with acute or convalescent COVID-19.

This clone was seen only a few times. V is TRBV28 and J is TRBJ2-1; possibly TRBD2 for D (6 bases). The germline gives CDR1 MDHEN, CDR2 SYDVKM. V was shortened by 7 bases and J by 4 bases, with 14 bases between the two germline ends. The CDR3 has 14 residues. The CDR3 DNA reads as TGTGCCAGCACAAAGGACGCGGGATACAATGAGCAGTTCTTC. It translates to CASTKDAGYNEQFF.

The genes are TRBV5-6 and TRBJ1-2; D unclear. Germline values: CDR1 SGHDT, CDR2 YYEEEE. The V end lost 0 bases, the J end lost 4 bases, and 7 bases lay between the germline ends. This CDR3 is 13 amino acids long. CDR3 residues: CASSLVAGYGYTF. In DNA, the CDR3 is TGTGCCAGCAGCTTGGTGGCAGGCTATGGCTACACCTTC.

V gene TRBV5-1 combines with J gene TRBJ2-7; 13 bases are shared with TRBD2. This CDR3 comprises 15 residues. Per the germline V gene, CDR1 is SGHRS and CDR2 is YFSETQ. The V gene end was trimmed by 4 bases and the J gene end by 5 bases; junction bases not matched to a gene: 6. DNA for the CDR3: TGCGCCAGCAGCGGGACTAGCGGGATATCCGACGAGCAGTACTTC. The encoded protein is CASSGTSGISDEQYF.

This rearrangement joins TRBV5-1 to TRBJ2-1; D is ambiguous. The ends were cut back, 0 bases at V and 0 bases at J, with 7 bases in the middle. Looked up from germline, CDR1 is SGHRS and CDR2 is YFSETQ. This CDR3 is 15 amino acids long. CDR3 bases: TGCGCCAGCAGCTTGGACCTCAGCTCCTACAATGAGCAGTTCTTC. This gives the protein CASSLDLSSYNEQFF.

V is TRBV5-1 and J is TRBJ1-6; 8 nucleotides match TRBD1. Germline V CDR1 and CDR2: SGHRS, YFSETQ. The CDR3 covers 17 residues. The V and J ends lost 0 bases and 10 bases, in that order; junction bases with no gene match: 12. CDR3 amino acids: CASSLDGQGGDESPLHF. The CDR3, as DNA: TGCGCCAGCAGCTTGGATGGACAGGGCGGGGATGAATCACCCCTCCACTTT.

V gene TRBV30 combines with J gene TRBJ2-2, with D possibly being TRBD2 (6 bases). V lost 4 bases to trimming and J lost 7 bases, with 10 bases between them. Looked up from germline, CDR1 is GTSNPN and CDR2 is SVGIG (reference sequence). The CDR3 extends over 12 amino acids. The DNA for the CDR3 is TGTGCCTGGACTGGGGGGATCGGGGAGCTGTTTTTT. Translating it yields CAWTGGIGELFF.

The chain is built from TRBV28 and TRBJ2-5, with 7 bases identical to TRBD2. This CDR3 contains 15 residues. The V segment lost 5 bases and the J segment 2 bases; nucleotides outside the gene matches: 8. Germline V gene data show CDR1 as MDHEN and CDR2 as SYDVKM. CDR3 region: CASSRGVGRQETQYF. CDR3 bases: TGTGCCAGCAGTCGGGGGGTGGGGCGACAAGAGACCCAGTACTTC.

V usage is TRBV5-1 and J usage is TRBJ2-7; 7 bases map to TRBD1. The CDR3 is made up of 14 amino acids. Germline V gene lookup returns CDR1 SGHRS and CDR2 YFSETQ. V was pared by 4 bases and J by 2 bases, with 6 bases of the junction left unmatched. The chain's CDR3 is CASSTQTGTYEQYF. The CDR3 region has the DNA TGCGCCAGCAGCACTCAGACAGGGACCTACGAGCAGTACTTC.

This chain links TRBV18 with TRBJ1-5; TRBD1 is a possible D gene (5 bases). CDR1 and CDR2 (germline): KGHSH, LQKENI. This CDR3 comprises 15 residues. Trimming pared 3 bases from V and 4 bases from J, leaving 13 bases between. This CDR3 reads CASSPIQVINQPQHF. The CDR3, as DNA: TGTGCCAGCTCACCCATACAGGTGATAAATCAGCCCCAGCATTTT.

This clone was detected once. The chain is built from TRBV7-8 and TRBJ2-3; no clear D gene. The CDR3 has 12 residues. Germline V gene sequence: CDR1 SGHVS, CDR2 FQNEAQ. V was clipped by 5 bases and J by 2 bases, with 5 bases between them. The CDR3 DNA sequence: TGTGCCAGCAGCCAATACACAGATACGCAGTATTTT. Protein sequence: CASSQYTDTQYF.

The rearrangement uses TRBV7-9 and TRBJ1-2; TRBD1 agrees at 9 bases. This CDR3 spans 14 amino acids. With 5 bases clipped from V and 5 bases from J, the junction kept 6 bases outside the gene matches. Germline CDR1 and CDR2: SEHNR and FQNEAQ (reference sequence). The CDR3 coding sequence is TGTGCCAGCAGCCAAAACAGGGGGCTTTATGGCTACACCTTC. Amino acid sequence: CASSQNRGLYGYTF.

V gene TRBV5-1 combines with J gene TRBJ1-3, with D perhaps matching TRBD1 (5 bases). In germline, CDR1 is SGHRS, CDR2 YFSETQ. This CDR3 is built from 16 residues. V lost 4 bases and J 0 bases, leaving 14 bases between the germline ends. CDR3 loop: CASSPHRQFSGNTIYF. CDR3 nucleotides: TGCGCCAGCAGCCCCCACCGACAGTTCTCTGGAAACACCATATATTTT.

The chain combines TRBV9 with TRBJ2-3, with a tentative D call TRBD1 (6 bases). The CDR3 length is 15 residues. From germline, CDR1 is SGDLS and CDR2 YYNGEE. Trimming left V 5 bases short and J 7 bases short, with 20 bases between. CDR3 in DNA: TGTGCCAGCAGGCCGGCAGGGGAGTTTCCTAATACGCAGTATTTT. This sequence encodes CASRPAGEFPNTQYF.

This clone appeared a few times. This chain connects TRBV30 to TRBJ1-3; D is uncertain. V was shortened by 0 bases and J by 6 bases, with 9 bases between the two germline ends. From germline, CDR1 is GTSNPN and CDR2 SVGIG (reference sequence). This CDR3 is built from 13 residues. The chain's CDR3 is CAWSVLVENTIYF. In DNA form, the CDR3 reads TGTGCCTGGAGTGTGCTGGTAGAAAACACCATATATTTT.

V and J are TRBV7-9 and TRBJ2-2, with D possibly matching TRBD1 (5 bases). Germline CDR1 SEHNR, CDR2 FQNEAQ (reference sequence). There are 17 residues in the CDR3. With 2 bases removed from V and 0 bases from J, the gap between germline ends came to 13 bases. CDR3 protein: CASSLSSWTSNTGELFF. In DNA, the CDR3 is TGTGCCAGCAGCTTATCCTCCTGGACATCGAACACCGGGGAGCTGTTTTTT. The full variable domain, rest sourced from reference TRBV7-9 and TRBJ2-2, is DTGVSQNPRHKITKRGQNVTFRCDPISEHNRLYWYRQTLGQGPEFLTYFQNEAQLEKSRLLSDRFSAERPKGSFSTLEIQRTEQGDSAMYLCASSLSSWTSNTGELFFGEGSRLTVL.

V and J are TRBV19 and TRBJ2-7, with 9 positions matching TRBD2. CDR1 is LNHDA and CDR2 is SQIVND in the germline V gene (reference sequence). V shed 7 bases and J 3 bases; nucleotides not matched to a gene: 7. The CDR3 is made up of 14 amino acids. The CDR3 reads CASNAPSGVYEQYF. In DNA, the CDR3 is TGTGCCAGTAACGCCCCTAGCGGGGTCTACGAGCAGTACTTC.

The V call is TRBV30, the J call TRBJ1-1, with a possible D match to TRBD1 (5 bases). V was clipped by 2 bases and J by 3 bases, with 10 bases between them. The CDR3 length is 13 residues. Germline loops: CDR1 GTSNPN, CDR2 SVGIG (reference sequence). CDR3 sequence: CAWSFLGDTEAFF. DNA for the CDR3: TGTGCCTGGAGTTTTCTAGGGGACACTGAAGCTTTCTTT.

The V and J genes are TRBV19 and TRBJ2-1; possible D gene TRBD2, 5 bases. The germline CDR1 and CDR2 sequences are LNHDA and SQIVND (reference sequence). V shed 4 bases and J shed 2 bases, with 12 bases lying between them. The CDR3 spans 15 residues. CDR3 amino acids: CASSNGGSPYNEQFF. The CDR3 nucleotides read TGTGCCAGTAGTAATGGTGGGAGCCCCTACAATGAGCAGTTCTTC.

CDR3 sequence (DNA): TGTGCCAGCAGTTACTCGGCGGGAGACGAGCAGTACTTC. The encoded protein is CASSYSAGDEQYF. The J gene is TRBJ2-7, the V gene TRBV6-6; TRBD2 aligns across 7 bases. The germline V gene encodes CDR1 MNHNY and CDR2 SVGAGI (reference sequence). V was clipped by 0 bases and J by 5 bases; unmatched bases: 1. The CDR3 runs to 13 residues.

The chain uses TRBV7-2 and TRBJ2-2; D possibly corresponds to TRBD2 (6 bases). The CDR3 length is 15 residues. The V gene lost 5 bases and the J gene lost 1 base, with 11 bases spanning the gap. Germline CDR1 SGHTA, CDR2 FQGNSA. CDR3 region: CASSPGTWNTGELFF. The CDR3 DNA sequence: TGTGCCAGCAGCCCCGGGACTTGGAACACCGGGGAGCTGTTTTTT.